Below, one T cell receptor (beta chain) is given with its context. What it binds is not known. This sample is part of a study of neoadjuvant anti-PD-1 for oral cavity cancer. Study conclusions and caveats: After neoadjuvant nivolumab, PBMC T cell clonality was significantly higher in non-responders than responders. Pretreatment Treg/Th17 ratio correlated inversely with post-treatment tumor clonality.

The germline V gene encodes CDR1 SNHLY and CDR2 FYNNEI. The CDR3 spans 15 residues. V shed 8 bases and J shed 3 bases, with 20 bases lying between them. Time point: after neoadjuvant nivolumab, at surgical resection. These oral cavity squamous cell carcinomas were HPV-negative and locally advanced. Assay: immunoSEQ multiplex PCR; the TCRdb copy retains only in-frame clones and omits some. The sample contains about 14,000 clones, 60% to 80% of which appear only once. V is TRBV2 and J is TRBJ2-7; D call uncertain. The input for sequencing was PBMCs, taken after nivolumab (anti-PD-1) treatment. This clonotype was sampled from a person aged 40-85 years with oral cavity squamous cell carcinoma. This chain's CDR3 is CASDQVQFGFYEQYF. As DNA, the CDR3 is TGTGCCAGCGACCAGGTACAGTTCGGTTTCTACGAGCAGTACTTC. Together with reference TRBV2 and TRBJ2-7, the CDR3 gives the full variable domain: EPEVTQTPSHQVTQMGQEVILRCVPISNHLYFYWYRQILGQKVEFLVSFYNNEISEKSEIFDDQFSVERPDGSNFTLKIRSTKLEDSAMYFCASDQVQFGFYEQYFGPGTRLTVT.